This T cell receptor beta chain was captured in a study of CD8 T cells in ankylosing spondylitis. Overall study results and limits: Some motif variants had been reported before (in reactive arthritis synovial fluid and blood). Peripheral blood held disease-linked clones only at relatively low frequency, and these were CD8+. One TCR beta motif, made up of about 8 highly homologous variants, appeared characteristic of ankylosing spondylitis blood. Significant enrichment of disease-linked clones was reported in matched ankylosing spondylitis synovial fluid.

Turning to this clonotype: Antigen specificity is unknown.

Molecular-barcoded quantitative 5'-RACE produced these TCR beta libraries. MiXCR, applied by TCRdb to the 5' RACE reads, yields one record per CDR3 protein. The sample records 750,000 to 850,000 distinct CDR3 sequences, about 10% being singletons. The clonotype was recovered from a male donor with ankylosing spondylitis. The sample taken for sequencing was blood, either unsorted or a sorted T cell fraction (not recorded which).

The CDR3 DNA sequence: TGTGCCAGCAGCCCCGGAATGGGACAGGGCTCTGGGGCCAACGTCCTGACTTTC. As protein: CASSPGMGQGSGANVLTF. This rearrangement joins TRBV7-6 to TRBJ2-6; 9 bases are shared with TRBD1. V was clipped by 5 bases and J by 0 bases; unmatched bases: 8. CDR3 length equals 18 residues. Germline-derived CDR1 and CDR2 are SGHVS and FNYEAQ.